The 5 T cell receptor beta chains below all came from one sample that was sequenced in a study of blood T cell repertoires in COVID-19. The data were produced by immunoSEQ multiplex PCR, yet TCRdb's version contains in-frame clones alone and is incomplete. The sample carries around 260,000 clones, around 84% recorded once. Specimen: peripheral blood. The receptors derive from a man aged 55-75 years with acute or convalescent COVID-19.

This chain links TRBV3-1 (or the pseudogene TRBV3-2) with TRBJ2-5; a possible D gene is TRBD2 (6 bases). The V end was cut by 0 bases, the J end by 5 bases, with 10 bases between. In germline, CDR1 is LGHDT, CDR2 YNNKEL (reference sequence). This CDR3 is 14 amino acids long. The CDR3 reads CASSQDWGVETQYF. The CDR3 DNA is TGTGCCAGCAGCCAAGATTGGGGGGTGGAGACCCAGTACTTC.

The chain links TRBV6-2 or TRBV6-3 to TRBJ1-4; TRBD1 aligns across 10 bases. CDR1 MNHEY and CDR2 SVGEGT come from the germline V gene. The CDR3 sequence is 14 residues long. The V gene end was trimmed by 7 bases and the J gene end by 6 bases; junction bases not matched to a gene: 5. The CDR3: CASNPTGGHEKLFF. Written as DNA, the CDR3 is TGTGCCAGCAACCCGACAGGGGGCCATGAAAAACTGTTTTTT.

V and J are TRBV19 and TRBJ2-1; D is possibly TRBD1 (5 bases). V lost 4 bases, J lost 6 bases, and 7 bases lay in between. In germline, CDR1 is LNHDA, CDR2 SQIVND (reference sequence). The CDR3 has 12 amino acids. The CDR3 coding sequence is TGTGCCAGTAGTACCCAGGGCAATGAGCAGTTCTTC. Protein sequence: CASSTQGNEQFF.

The chain couples TRBV29-1 to TRBJ2-1, with D possibly TRBD2 on 6 matching bases. CDR1 is SQVTM, CDR2 ANQGSEA, per germline. The CDR3 sequence is 15 residues long. Trimming left V 3 bases short and J 3 bases short, with 15 bases between. The CDR3 DNA is TGCAGCGTTGAGGGGTTAGCGGCAAACTACAATGAGCAGTTCTTC. It translates to CSVEGLAANYNEQFF.

In DNA form, the CDR3 reads TGCGCCAGCACTACCCACGCGGGACTCCGCTCCTACGAGCAGTACTTC. It yields the protein CASTTHAGLRSYEQYF. The chain links TRBV5-1 to TRBJ2-7, with D possibly TRBD2 on 6 matching bases. V gave up 6 bases and J gave up 0 bases, with 19 bases separating them. The CDR3 contains 16 residues. Per germline, CDR1 SGHRS and CDR2 YFSETQ.